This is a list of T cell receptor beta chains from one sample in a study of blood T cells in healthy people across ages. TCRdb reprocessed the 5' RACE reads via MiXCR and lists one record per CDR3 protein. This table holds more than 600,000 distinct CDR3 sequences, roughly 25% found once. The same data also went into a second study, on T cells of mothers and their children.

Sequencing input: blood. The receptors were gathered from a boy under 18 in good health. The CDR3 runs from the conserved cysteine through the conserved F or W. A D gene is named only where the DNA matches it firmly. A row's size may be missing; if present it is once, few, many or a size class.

cdr3_nt: TGTGCCAGCAGTGCGCGGCGGGGCCAGGGTAGCACAGATACGCAGTATTTT
cdr3_aa: CASSARRGQGSTDTQYF
d_call: NA
clone_size: few
v_call: TRBV6-1
j_call: TRBJ2-3

cdr3_nt: TGTGCCAGCAGCCAAGACGTTTGGCAGGGCCTTTTCTCTGGGGCCAACGTCCTGACTTTC
cdr3_aa: CASSQDVWQGLFSGANVLTF
d_call: NA
clone_size: few
v_call: TRBV14
j_call: TRBJ2-6

cdr3_nt: TGTGCCAGCAGTTCAACCGGGACAGGGGGTCGGACTGAAGCTTTCTTT
cdr3_aa: CASSSTGTGGRTEAFF
d_call: TRBD1
clone_size: NA
v_call: TRBV12-3/TRBV12-4
j_call: TRBJ1-1

cdr3_nt: TGTGCCAGCAGTCCGGGACAGGCCCACTACACCTTC
cdr3_aa: CASSPGQAHYTF
d_call: TRBD1
clone_size: once
v_call: TRBV12-3/TRBV12-4
j_call: TRBJ1-2

cdr3_nt: TGCGCCAGCAGCCAAGTCGTAACGGGAGCCTACGAGCAGTACTTC
cdr3_aa: CASSQVVTGAYEQYF
d_call: NA
clone_size: NA
v_call: TRBV4-1
j_call: TRBJ2-7

cdr3_nt: TGCAGTGCTAGAGACGTGGGGACAGGGTCCGGCGAGCAGTACTTC
cdr3_aa: CSARDVGTGSGEQYF
d_call: TRBD1
clone_size: few
v_call: TRBV20-1
j_call: TRBJ2-7

cdr3_nt: TGTGCTAGTGGTTTGGTGCGGGTTCGGGGCTACACCTTC
cdr3_aa: CASGLVRVRGYTF
d_call: NA
clone_size: NA
v_call: TRBV12-5
j_call: TRBJ1-2

cdr3_nt: TGTGCCAGCAGCGTATCGGGAGAACCAACTAATGAAAAACTGTTTTTT
cdr3_aa: CASSVSGEPTNEKLFF
d_call: NA
clone_size: few
v_call: TRBV9
j_call: TRBJ1-4

cdr3_nt: TGTGCCAGCAGCCTAGACCGGTCGTTAGCGTACTTC
cdr3_aa: CASSLDRSLAYF
d_call: NA
clone_size: few
v_call: TRBV7-2
j_call: TRBJ2-5

cdr3_nt: TGCAGTGCTAGTGGTCGTATGCTGGGGGGGGTGTACCAAGAGACCCAGTACTTC
cdr3_aa: CSASGRMLGGVYQETQYF
d_call: TRBD2
clone_size: few
v_call: TRBV20-1
j_call: TRBJ2-5

cdr3_nt: TGCAGTGCTAGAGATCATGCGGAAAGCACAGATACGCAGTATTTT
cdr3_aa: CSARDHAESTDTQYF
d_call: NA
clone_size: NA
v_call: TRBV20-1
j_call: TRBJ2-3

cdr3_nt: TGTGCCAGCAGCTGGTTCAAGAGGGACTACGAGCAGTACTTC
cdr3_aa: CASSWFKRDYEQYF
d_call: NA
clone_size: few
v_call: TRBV5-6
j_call: TRBJ2-7

cdr3_nt: TGCGCCAGCAGCTTGGGGACAGGGGAGGATGAAAAACTGTTTTTT
cdr3_aa: CASSLGTGEDEKLFF
d_call: TRBD1
clone_size: NA
v_call: TRBV5-1
j_call: TRBJ1-4

cdr3_nt: TGTGCCATCAGTGAAGGACGCACAACTAATGAAAAACTGTTTTTT
cdr3_aa: CAISEGRTTNEKLFF
d_call: NA
clone_size: NA
v_call: TRBV10-3
j_call: TRBJ1-4

cdr3_nt: TGTGCCAGCAGCTCCGGACTAGCGGGAGGGGGGAACACCGGGGAGCTGTTTTTT
cdr3_aa: CASSSGLAGGGNTGELFF
d_call: TRBD2
clone_size: NA
v_call: TRBV7-8
j_call: TRBJ2-2

cdr3_nt: TGTGCCAGCAGCTTTGAGGCGGGGGACTACGAGCAGTACTTC
cdr3_aa: CASSFEAGDYEQYF
d_call: TRBD2
clone_size: NA
v_call: TRBV5-6
j_call: TRBJ2-7

cdr3_nt: TGTGCCAGCAGTTCGAGAGGGACAATTCAAGAGACCCAGTACTTC
cdr3_aa: CASSSRGTIQETQYF
d_call: NA
clone_size: NA
v_call: TRBV28
j_call: TRBJ2-5

cdr3_nt: TGTGCCATCAGTGAGTCGAAGGACACTGGGGAGACCCAGTACTTC
cdr3_aa: CAISESKDTGETQYF
d_call: NA
clone_size: few
v_call: TRBV10-3
j_call: TRBJ2-5

cdr3_nt: TGTGCCAGCAGCTCCGGGGGACTAGCGGTCAATGAGCAGTTCTTC
cdr3_aa: CASSSGGLAVNEQFF
d_call: TRBD2
clone_size: NA
v_call: TRBV7-9
j_call: TRBJ2-1

cdr3_nt: TGTGCCAGCAGCTTAGATTCGGCCGCGTACAATGAGCAGTTCTTC
cdr3_aa: CASSLDSAAYNEQFF
d_call: NA
clone_size: NA
v_call: TRBV7-2
j_call: TRBJ2-1

cdr3_nt: TGTGCCAGCAGTTCGTTGACAGGGCGTAGTGAAAAACTGTTTTTT
cdr3_aa: CASSSLTGRSEKLFF
d_call: TRBD1
clone_size: NA
v_call: TRBV28
j_call: TRBJ1-4

cdr3_nt: TGCGCCAGCAGCCAACCTAGCGGGAGGAGGCGTGAGCAGTTCTTC
cdr3_aa: CASSQPSGRRREQFF
d_call: TRBD2
clone_size: NA
v_call: TRBV4-1
j_call: TRBJ2-1

cdr3_nt: TGTGCCAGCAGCTTTTCTAGATCTAGCGGGGGGAAAGAGACCCAGTACTTC
cdr3_aa: CASSFSRSSGGKETQYF
d_call: TRBD2
clone_size: few
v_call: TRBV7-2
j_call: TRBJ2-5

cdr3_nt: TGCAGCATTGGGGACAGGGGGCGAGCCGGGGAGCTGTTTTTT
cdr3_aa: CSIGDRGRAGELFF
d_call: TRBD1
clone_size: NA
v_call: TRBV29-1
j_call: TRBJ2-2

cdr3_nt: TGTGCCAGCAGTGGATCTTCACCCCTCCACTTT
cdr3_aa: CASSGSSPLHF
d_call: NA
clone_size: NA
v_call: TRBV6-1
j_call: TRBJ1-6

cdr3_nt: TGTGCCAGCAGCCCCCAAGGGTACAGGGCCAACGTCCTGACTTTC
cdr3_aa: CASSPQGYRANVLTF
d_call: NA
clone_size: few
v_call: TRBV7-9
j_call: TRBJ2-6

cdr3_nt: TGTGCCAGCAGCTTTGGGCGGGGCGGGGGAGATACGCAGTATTTT
cdr3_aa: CASSFGRGGGDTQYF
d_call: TRBD2
clone_size: once
v_call: TRBV13
j_call: TRBJ2-3

cdr3_nt: TGTGCCACCTTATTATTGGGGAATGAGCAGTTCTTC
cdr3_aa: CATLLLGNEQFF
d_call: NA
clone_size: few
v_call: TRBV2
j_call: TRBJ2-1

cdr3_nt: TGTGCCAGCAGTAGGGGGTGGGGGGGCGTATTGGAAAAACTGTTTTTT
cdr3_aa: CASSRGWGGVLEKLFF
d_call: NA
clone_size: few
v_call: TRBV7-8
j_call: TRBJ1-4

cdr3_nt: TGCAGCTCTGAGGGGGGGAACCTATGCATTCAGTACTTC
cdr3_aa: CSSEGGNLCIQYF
d_call: NA
clone_size: NA
v_call: TRBV29-1
j_call: TRBJ2-4

cdr3_nt: TGTGCCAGCAGCCCGGACAGGGGGCGAAGGCAAGAGACCCAGTACTTC
cdr3_aa: CASSPDRGRRQETQYF
d_call: TRBD1
clone_size: few
v_call: TRBV11-2
j_call: TRBJ2-5

cdr3_nt: TGCAGTGCTAGTGGACCGTCGGGGGCAGATACGCAGTATTTT
cdr3_aa: CSASGPSGADTQYF
d_call: NA
clone_size: NA
v_call: TRBV20-1
j_call: TRBJ2-3

cdr3_nt: TGTGCCAGCAGCTTACTCCGCGCTAGCGGCGAGACCCAGTACTTC
cdr3_aa: CASSLLRASGETQYF
d_call: TRBD2
clone_size: NA
v_call: TRBV7-9
j_call: TRBJ2-5

cdr3_nt: TGTGCCAGCAGCTTGAACGATGGGACTGAAGCTTTCTTT
cdr3_aa: CASSLNDGTEAFF
d_call: NA
clone_size: few
v_call: TRBV5-6
j_call: TRBJ1-1

cdr3_nt: TGTGCCAGCAGTTCCCCTCCGGGCGGGAGGGCCTACGAGCAGTACTTC
cdr3_aa: CASSSPPGGRAYEQYF
d_call: TRBD2
clone_size: few
v_call: TRBV28
j_call: TRBJ2-7

cdr3_nt: TGTGCCAGCAGCTTACACCGGCTAGCATATGAGCAGTTCTTC
cdr3_aa: CASSLHRLAYEQFF
d_call: NA
clone_size: few
v_call: TRBV11-3
j_call: TRBJ2-1

cdr3_nt: TGTGCCAGCAGCTCTACCGACAGGGGACAGGAGCAGTTCTTC
cdr3_aa: CASSSTDRGQEQFF
d_call: TRBD1
clone_size: NA
v_call: TRBV5-6
j_call: TRBJ2-1

cdr3_nt: TGCAGCGTTGGACAGGGGGAAACTGAAGCTTTCTTT
cdr3_aa: CSVGQGETEAFF
d_call: TRBD1
clone_size: once
v_call: TRBV29-1
j_call: TRBJ1-1

cdr3_nt: TGCGCCAGCAGCTTATTTGACAGAGGGGTCACCGGGGAGCTGTTTTTT
cdr3_aa: CASSLFDRGVTGELFF
d_call: NA
clone_size: few
v_call: TRBV5-1
j_call: TRBJ2-2

cdr3_nt: TGTGCCACCAGGGGACAGGGGGCCGAAGAGACCCAGTACTTC
cdr3_aa: CATRGQGAEETQYF
d_call: TRBD1
clone_size: NA
v_call: TRBV24-1
j_call: TRBJ2-5

cdr3_nt: TGTGCCAGCAGCGACAACCTTAAGGGAAGGGACAATGAGCAGTTCTTC
cdr3_aa: CASSDNLKGRDNEQFF
d_call: NA
clone_size: NA
v_call: TRBV7-3
j_call: TRBJ2-1

cdr3_nt: TGCAGCGTTGAACCGGGGGCGGATGGCTACACCTTC
cdr3_aa: CSVEPGADGYTF
d_call: NA
clone_size: few
v_call: TRBV29-1
j_call: TRBJ1-2

cdr3_nt: TGTGCCAGCAGCTTCCGGGACGAAGAGACCCAGTACTTC
cdr3_aa: CASSFRDEETQYF
d_call: NA
clone_size: NA
v_call: TRBV7-9
j_call: TRBJ2-5

cdr3_nt: TGTGCCAGCTCACCAAGCCAGGGTGGAACCTACAATGAGCAGTTCTTC
cdr3_aa: CASSPSQGGTYNEQFF
d_call: NA
clone_size: NA
v_call: TRBV18
j_call: TRBJ2-1

cdr3_nt: TGTGCCAGCAGCCCCTTAGGGGGGAACTATGGCTACACCTTC
cdr3_aa: CASSPLGGNYGYTF
d_call: NA
clone_size: few
v_call: TRBV14
j_call: TRBJ1-2

cdr3_nt: TGTGCCAGCCAAGGGGCCTTATCCTTAGGGACCCAGTACTTC
cdr3_aa: CASQGALSLGTQYF
d_call: NA
clone_size: NA
v_call: TRBV12-3/TRBV12-4
j_call: TRBJ2-5

cdr3_nt: TGCAGCGTTGTGGTACGGGGAAAGGTAGAGACCCAGTACTTC
cdr3_aa: CSVVVRGKVETQYF
d_call: NA
clone_size: NA
v_call: TRBV29-1
j_call: TRBJ2-5

cdr3_nt: TGCAGTGCCCCCGATCCCGGGACCTTAAGGGAGACCCAGTACTTC
cdr3_aa: CSAPDPGTLRETQYF
d_call: NA
clone_size: NA
v_call: TRBV20-1
j_call: TRBJ2-5

cdr3_nt: TGCGCCAGCAGCTTGGAGCTAGCGGGGGGGCCCAATGAGCAGTTCTTC
cdr3_aa: CASSLELAGGPNEQFF
d_call: TRBD2
clone_size: few
v_call: TRBV5-1
j_call: TRBJ2-1

cdr3_nt: TGCAGCGTTGGGGGGGGCGGGGGCAATCAGCCCCAGCATTTT
cdr3_aa: CSVGGGGGNQPQHF
d_call: NA
clone_size: NA
v_call: TRBV29-1
j_call: TRBJ1-5

cdr3_nt: TGTGCCAGCAGTGCCCGGGACAGGGGTGGGAATGAGCAGTTCTTC
cdr3_aa: CASSARDRGGNEQFF
d_call: TRBD1
clone_size: few
v_call: TRBV27
j_call: TRBJ2-1

cdr3_nt: TGTGCCAGCAGCCCAAATAGTGAGACCCAGTACTTC
cdr3_aa: CASSPNSETQYF
d_call: NA
clone_size: NA
v_call: TRBV7-8
j_call: TRBJ2-5

cdr3_nt: TGTGCCAGCAGCGGGATACCCGGGACACGGGGAAAGACCCAGTACTTC
cdr3_aa: CASSGIPGTRGKTQYF
d_call: NA
clone_size: few
v_call: TRBV7-9
j_call: TRBJ2-5